This T cell receptor beta chain was sequenced for a study of early T cells in non-severe SARS-CoV-2 infection. Study details: Unsorted whole-blood RNA was sequenced in bulk, leaving chains unpaired.

The study, taken as a whole, reports: The study's VDJdb matching favored anti-spike CD8 responses and missed private and CD4 specificities.

In its sample, this clonotype was seen a few times. Its antigen is not identified. Researchers tagged individual cDNA molecules with unique molecular identifiers. TCRdb ran MiXCR on the 5' RACE reads and lists one entry per CDR3 protein. The data contain tens of thousands of distinct CDR3 sequences, about an eighth of them singletons. This TCR was sampled from an adult who was a healthcare worker with PCR-confirmed SARS-CoV-2 infection or an uninfected control (not recorded which). Source material: whole blood.

The CDR3 protein is CSATGARKGEQYF. CDR3 bases: TGCAGTGCTACGGGGGCAAGGAAGGGCGAGCAGTACTTC. The chain combines TRBV20-1 with TRBJ2-7; the D gene could be TRBD1 or TRBD2 (6 bases each). The CDR3 consists of 13 residues. Trimming shortened V by 4 bases and J by 6 bases, and 16 bases separated the two germline ends. CDR1 and CDR2 (germline): DFQATT, SNEGSKA (reference sequence).